Following are 32 T cell receptor beta chains from one sample sequenced in a study of T cells in narcolepsy. Some clones are missing from TCRdb's copy, which holds only in-frame ones; the method was immunoSEQ multiplex PCR. The table records tens of thousands of clones, 70% to 85% of them present only once. The specimen sequenced was CD45RA- memory CD4+ T cells from PBMCs. The receptors shown here come from a human donor with narcolepsy.

This chain uses TRBV6-6 with TRBJ1-1, with no clear D. V was trimmed by 7 bases and J by 3 bases, leaving 12 bases between them. The CDR3 sequence is 13 residues long. In germline, CDR1 is MNHNY, CDR2 SVGAGI (reference sequence). The CDR3 DNA follows: TGTGCCAGCAAATTGTACCTAGACACTGAAGCTTTCTTT. Translating gives CASKLYLDTEAFF.

This clone was seen more than once but under ten times. The chain recombines TRBV9 with TRBJ1-2, with a tentative D call TRBD1 (5 bases). CDR3 size: 12 residues. With 4 bases removed from V and 4 bases from J, the gap between germline ends came to 8 bases. Per the germline V gene, CDR1 is SGDLS and CDR2 is YYNGEE. The CDR3 is CASSRDGYGYTF. The CDR3 DNA follows: TGTGCCAGCAGCAGGGACGGCTATGGCTACACCTTC. Full variable domain (missing parts from reference TRBV9 and TRBJ1-2): DSGVTQTPKHLITATGQRVTLRCSPRSGDLSVYWYQQSLDQGLQFLIQYYNGEERAKGNILERFSAQQFPDLHSELNLSSLELGDSALYFCASSRDGYGYTFGSGTRLTVV.

V usage is TRBV19 and J usage is TRBJ2-5; perhaps TRBD1 as D (6 bases). Germline V gives CDR1 LNHDA, CDR2 SQIVND (reference sequence). V shed 11 bases and J shed 5 bases, with 18 bases lying between them. The CDR3 is made up of 13 amino acids. This CDR3 is CASSQGTLETQYF. CDR3 sequence (DNA): TGTGCCTCGTCCCAGGGGACCTTGGAGACCCAGTACTTC.

V gene TRBV12-5 combines with J gene TRBJ1-5; a weak D match, TRBD1 (6 bases). This CDR3 contains 14 residues. V was trimmed by 9 bases and J by 2 bases, leaving 14 bases between them. Per the germline V gene, CDR1 is LGHNT and CDR2 is FRNRAP. CDR3 sequence reads: CASEQQGGNQPQHF. DNA of the CDR3: TGTGCTAGCGAACAACAGGGCGGCAATCAGCCCCAGCATTTT.

The rearrangement joins TRBV7-2 to TRBJ2-3; D is ambiguous. Germline CDR1 SGHTA, CDR2 FQGNSA. There are 13 residues in the CDR3. The V end was cut by 4 bases, the J end by 6 bases, with 11 bases between. CDR3: CASSSPSTDTQYF. The CDR3 DNA reads as TGTGCCAGCAGCTCCCCTTCTACGGATACGCAGTATTTT.

This clone was seen a few times. Other DNA sequences in the sample encode the same CDR3. This chain links TRBV29-1 with TRBJ1-2; 10 bases align to TRBD1. Losses at the gene ends were 5 bases for V and 7 bases for J; bases not matched to a gene: 22. Germline V gene lookup returns CDR1 SQVTM and CDR2 ANQGSEA. The CDR3 spans 18 residues. CDR3: CSVNGPGGGDRGLSGYTF. The CDR3 region has the DNA TGCAGCGTTAATGGACCGGGCGGGGGCGACAGGGGGCTGAGTGGCTACACCTTC.

The CDR3 DNA reads as TGCGCCAGCAGGGGACGGGACAGGGCATCCTACGAGCAGTACTTC. As protein: CASRGRDRASYEQYF. The J gene is TRBJ2-7, the V gene TRBV5-1; 9 bases fit TRBD1. Germline CDR1 SGHRS, CDR2 YFSETQ. The CDR3 length is 15 residues. V gave up 5 bases and J gave up 1 base; unmatched junction bases: 7. The whole variable domain, remainder taken from reference TRBV5-1 and TRBJ2-7, is KAGVTQTPRYLIKTRGQQVTLSCSPISGHRSVSWYQQTPGQGLQFLFEYFSETQRNKGNFPGRFSGRQFSNSRSEMNVSTLELGDSALYLCASRGRDRASYEQYFGPGTRLTVT.

This clone was found once. The chain links TRBV28 to TRBJ2-7; 7 nucleotides align to TRBD2. V dropped 4 bases and J dropped 8; count of bases not matched to a gene: 17. CDR3 length equals 16 residues. Germline loops: CDR1 MDHEN, CDR2 SYDVKM. The CDR3 loop is CASSSAGTTEKYKQYF. In DNA form, the CDR3 reads TGTGCCAGCAGTTCCGCAGGGACTACCGAAAAATACAAGCAGTACTTC. Looking up the rest from reference TRBV28 and TRBJ2-7 gives the full variable domain: DVKVTQSSRYLVKRTGEKVFLECVQDMDHENMFWYRQDPGLGLRLIYFSYDVKMKEKGDIPEGYSVSREKKERFSLILESASTNQTSMYLCASSSAGTTEKYKQYFGPGTRLTVT.

This clone was seen once. V is TRBV7-8 and J is TRBJ2-1; 7 nucleotides match TRBD2. The germline CDR1 and CDR2 sequences are SGHVS and FQNEAQ. This CDR3 region has 13 residues. V shed 5 bases, J shed 9 bases, and the junction held 7 bases outside the gene matches. The CDR3 loop reads CASSATSASEQFF. Here the CDR3 DNA reads TGTGCCAGCAGCGCTACTAGCGCTAGTGAGCAGTTCTTC.

This clone turned up a few times. This rearrangement joins TRBV10-2 to TRBJ1-3, with TRBD1 matching over 7 bases. Germline CDR1 WSHSY, CDR2 SAAADI. This CDR3 region has 13 residues. Losses at the gene ends were 10 bases for V and 9 bases for J; bases not matched to a gene: 12. This chain's CDR3 is CAIYDRDLRTIYF. Here the CDR3 DNA reads TGCGCCATCTACGACAGGGATCTACGCACCATATATTTT.

The chain joins TRBV27 to TRBJ1-5, with D hard to call. V lost 4 bases and J lost 7, with 8 bases in between. This CDR3 contains 12 residues. Germline V gene lookup returns CDR1 MNHEY and CDR2 SMNVEV (reference sequence). This chain's CDR3 is CASSYTGQPQHF. The CDR3 nucleotides read TGTGCCAGCAGTTACACGGGACAGCCCCAGCATTTT.

The chain joins TRBV6-7 to TRBJ1-3, with a possible D match to TRBD1 (5 bases). TRBV6-7 is treated as an ORF (open reading frame) with a function not yet certain. The CDR3 consists of 13 residues. V was clipped by 7 bases and J by 4 bases, with 11 bases between them. As DNA, the CDR3 is TGTGCCAGCAATGGGACCGAAGGAAACACCATATATTTT. As protein: CASNGTEGNTIYF.

V and J are TRBV5-6 and TRBJ2-2; tentative D call: TRBD2 (6 bases). The V gene lost 2 bases and the J gene lost 9 bases, with 11 bases spanning the gap. Germline V gives CDR1 SGHDT, CDR2 YYEEEE. The CDR3 has 13 amino acids. The CDR3 DNA is TGTGCCAGCAGCTTCGGACGGGGGAGGGAGCTGTTTTTT. It encodes CASSFGRGRELFF.

This chain links TRBV19 with TRBJ2-1; 11 bases agree with TRBD1. There are 15 residues in the CDR3. V was clipped by 3 bases and J by 9 bases; unmatched bases: 7. Germline-derived CDR1 and CDR2 are LNHDA and SQIVND (reference sequence). The CDR3 region has the DNA TGTGCCAGTAGTATCGCCGGACAGGGGGCACGTGAGCAGTTCTTC. Translating gives CASSIAGQGAREQFF.

This clone has a single count. The rearrangement uses TRBV6-1 and TRBJ2-7; 8 bases agree with TRBD1. Germline trimming cut 4 bases from V and 1 base from J; bases unmatched to any gene: 3. The CDR3 is 14 residues long. Germline V CDR1 and CDR2: MNHNS, SASEGT. The CDR3 reads CASSGDRPSYEQYF. CDR3 nucleotide sequence: TGTGCCAGCAGTGGGGACAGGCCTTCCTACGAGCAGTACTTC.

The rearrangement uses TRBV6-6 and TRBJ1-2; 10 bases align to TRBD1. Germline CDR1 MNHNY, CDR2 SVGAGI (reference sequence). Germline trimming cut 2 bases from V and 4 bases from J; bases unmatched to any gene: 4. The CDR3 has 15 residues. The CDR3, as DNA: TGTGCCAGCAGTTACCCGGGACAGGGGCTCTATGGCTACACCTTC. Protein sequence: CASSYPGQGLYGYTF.

The chain carries TRBV27 and TRBJ1-1, with D hard to call. V lost 6 bases, J lost 1 base, and 12 bases lay in between. This CDR3 region has 14 residues. Germline lookup yields CDR1 MNHEY and CDR2 SMNVEV (reference sequence). The CDR3 is CASRPLEPNTEAFF. The CDR3 nucleotides are TGTGCCAGCAGACCCTTGGAACCGAACACTGAAGCTTTCTTT.

The chain has TRBV5-4 and TRBJ2-2; D is undetermined. Germline V gives CDR1 SGHNT, CDR2 YYREEE (reference sequence). There are 14 residues in the CDR3. The germline V and J ends were trimmed by 2 bases and 4 bases, with 9 bases remaining between them. The CDR3 reads CASSFGVITGELFF. DNA for the CDR3: TGTGCCAGCAGCTTCGGAGTCATCACCGGGGAGCTGTTTTTT. The whole variable domain, filled in from reference TRBV5-4 and TRBJ2-2, reads ETGVTQSPTHLIKTRGQQVTLRCSSQSGHNTVSWYQQALGQGPQFIFQYYREEENGRGNFPPRFSGLQFPNYSSELNVNALELDDSALYLCASSFGVITGELFFGEGSRLTVL.

The chain joins TRBV15 to TRBJ2-5; D unclear. The CDR3 runs to 15 residues. The germline V gene has CDR1 LNHNV and CDR2 YYDKDF (reference sequence). Trimming took 5 bases from V and 1 from J, leaving 14 bases between them. CDR3 sequence reads: CATSVPVGFQETQYF. CDR3 nucleotides: TGTGCCACCAGCGTCCCGGTTGGGTTCCAAGAGACCCAGTACTTC.

The chain uses TRBV5-1 and TRBJ2-1, with D perhaps TRBD2 (6 bases). V lost 1 base and J 2 bases, leaving 10 bases between the germline ends. The CDR3 totals 15 residues. Germline loops: CDR1 SGHRS, CDR2 YFSETQ. CDR3 DNA: TGCGCCAGCAGCTTGATTGCGGGGACCTACAATGAGCAGTTCTTC. Amino acid sequence: CASSLIAGTYNEQFF.

In this sample, this clone turned up a few times. This chain uses TRBV28 with TRBJ1-4; 9 nucleotides agree with TRBD1. The junction had 9 bases not matched to a gene; V was cut back by 5 bases and J by 8 bases. The length of the CDR3 is 15 residues. The germline V gene encodes CDR1 MDHEN and CDR2 SYDVKM. The CDR3 DNA is TGTGCCAGCAGTCCTCCCGGGACAGGGAGAGAAAAACTGTTTTTT. It is translated as CASSPPGTGREKLFF.

V and J are TRBV6-1 and TRBJ2-7; D ambiguous. V lost 5 bases to trimming and J lost 3 bases, with 11 bases between them. Germline CDR1 is MNHNS and CDR2 is SASEGT. The CDR3 length is 13 residues. The CDR3, as DNA: TGTGCCAGCAGTTCATCCCCCGGCTACGAGCAGTACTTC. Encoded protein: CASSSSPGYEQYF.

The chain recombines TRBV30 with TRBJ2-5; unclear D gene. Trimming pared 1 base from V and 3 bases from J, leaving 6 bases between. Germline-derived CDR1 and CDR2 are GTSNPN and SVGIG (reference sequence). The CDR3 is 12 amino acids. The CDR3 DNA sequence: TGTGCCTGGAGTGGGGAAAAAGAGACCCAGTACTTC. Translating gives CAWSGEKETQYF.

The genes are TRBV6-5 and TRBJ1-5; TRBD1 is a possible D gene (5 bases). This CDR3 contains 15 residues. V was cut by 8 bases and J by 0 bases, with 14 bases left in between. Germline CDR1 is MNHEY and CDR2 is SVGAGI. This chain's CDR3 is CASLVGEYSNQPQHF. CDR3 in DNA: TGTGCCAGCCTGGTGGGGGAATATAGCAATCAGCCCCAGCATTTT.

The chain carries TRBV10-1 and TRBJ2-3; TRBD2 matches 7 bases. This CDR3 contains 17 residues. V was pared by 0 bases and J by 9 bases, with 15 bases of the junction left unmatched. Germline V gene data show CDR1 as WNHNN and CDR2 as SYGVQD (reference sequence). This chain's CDR3 is CASSESGPPLLGGTQYF. The DNA for the CDR3 is TGCGCCAGCAGTGAGTCGGGACCACCACTACTCGGGGGGACGCAGTATTTT.

V and J are TRBV30 and TRBJ2-5, with D unresolved. The germline CDR1 and CDR2 sequences are GTSNPN and SVGIG (reference sequence). The CDR3 is 15 residues long. V was cut by 0 bases and J by 4 bases, with 15 bases left in between. The CDR3 DNA sequence: TGTGCCTGGAGTGTATTTTCAACCCTCCGAGAGACCCAGTACTTC. This encodes CAWSVFSTLRETQYF.

CDR3 sequence reads: CASSLGTSGGAPDTQYF. The CDR3 nucleotides are TGTGCCAGCAGCTTAGGGACTAGCGGGGGGGCTCCAGATACGCAGTATTTT. The chain uses TRBV5-6 and TRBJ2-3; 16 nucleotides match TRBD2. The CDR3 has 17 residues. Germline CDR1 and CDR2: SGHDT and YYEEEE. With 2 bases clipped from V and 4 bases from J, the junction kept 4 bases outside the gene matches.

This chain connects TRBV9 to TRBJ1-2, with 9 nucleotides matching TRBD1. The V gene end was trimmed by 0 bases and the J gene end by 8 bases; junction bases not matched to a gene: 5. This CDR3 is 14 amino acids long. CDR1 is SGDLS and CDR2 is YYNGEE in the germline V gene. This chain's CDR3 is CASSVDGQGSGYTF. The CDR3 nucleotides read TGTGCCAGCAGCGTAGATGGACAGGGGTCCGGCTACACCTTC.

Here the CDR3 reads CASSKTESSYNEQFF. CDR3 sequence (DNA): TGCGCCAGCAGCAAAACAGAGAGCTCCTACAATGAGCAGTTCTTC. J is TRBJ2-1 and V is TRBV5-1, with unresolved D. Germline values: CDR1 SGHRS, CDR2 YFSETQ. The CDR3 loop spans 15 amino acids. Trimming cost V 4 bases and J 0 bases, with 11 bases left between them.

The genes are TRBV28 and TRBJ2-1; 16 positions agree with TRBD2. The CDR3 contains 17 residues. V trimming: 8 bases; J trimming: 9 bases; junction bases outside the gene matches: 13. The V gene's germline CDR1 is MDHEN and CDR2 SYDVKM. The CDR3 sequence is CASPPRGTSGRAGEQFF. The CDR3 region has the DNA TGTGCCAGCCCCCCGCGGGGGACTAGCGGGAGGGCTGGTGAGCAGTTCTTC.

The CDR3 reads CASSRDGQGEYNEQFF. The CDR3 nucleotides are TGCGCCAGCAGCCGAGATGGACAGGGCGAGTACAATGAGCAGTTCTTC. The chain links TRBV5-1 to TRBJ2-1; 8 nucleotides agree with TRBD1. Germline CDR1 reads SGHRS; CDR2 reads YFSETQ. V gave up 4 bases and J gave up 4 bases; unmatched junction bases: 10. The CDR3 spans 16 residues.

The genes are TRBV10-1 and TRBJ2-7; tentative D call: TRBD1 (5 bases). Germline V lookup: CDR1 WNHNN, CDR2 SYGVQD (reference sequence). The V gene lost 8 bases and the J gene lost 7 bases, with 15 bases spanning the gap. This CDR3 is built from 12 residues. CDR3 DNA: TGCGCCAGCGGTACAGGATTTGGGGAGCAGTACTTC. It specifies CASGTGFGEQYF.